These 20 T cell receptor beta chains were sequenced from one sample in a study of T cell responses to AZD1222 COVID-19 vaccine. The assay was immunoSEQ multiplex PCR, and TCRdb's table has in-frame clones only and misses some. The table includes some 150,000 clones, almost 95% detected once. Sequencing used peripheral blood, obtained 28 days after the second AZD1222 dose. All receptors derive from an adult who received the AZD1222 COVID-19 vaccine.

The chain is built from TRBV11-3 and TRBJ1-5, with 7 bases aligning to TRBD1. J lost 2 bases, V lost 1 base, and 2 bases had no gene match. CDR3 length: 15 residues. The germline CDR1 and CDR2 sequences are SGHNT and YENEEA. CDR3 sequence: CASSLGQGGNQPQHF. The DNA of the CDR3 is TGTGCCAGCAGCTTAGGACAGGGAGGCAATCAGCCCCAGCATTTT.

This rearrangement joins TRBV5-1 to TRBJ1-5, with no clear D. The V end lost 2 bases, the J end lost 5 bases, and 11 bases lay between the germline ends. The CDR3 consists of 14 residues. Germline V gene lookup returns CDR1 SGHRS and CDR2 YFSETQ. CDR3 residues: CASSLRGLDQPQHF. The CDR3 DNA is TGCGCCAGCAGCTTACGTGGGTTGGATCAGCCCCAGCATTTT.

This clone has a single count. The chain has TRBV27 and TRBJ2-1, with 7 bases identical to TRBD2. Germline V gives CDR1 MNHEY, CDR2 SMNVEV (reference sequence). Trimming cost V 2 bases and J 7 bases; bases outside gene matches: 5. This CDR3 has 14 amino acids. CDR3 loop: CASSLAGAGNEQFF. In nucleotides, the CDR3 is TGTGCCAGCAGTTTAGCGGGAGCGGGGAATGAGCAGTTCTTC.

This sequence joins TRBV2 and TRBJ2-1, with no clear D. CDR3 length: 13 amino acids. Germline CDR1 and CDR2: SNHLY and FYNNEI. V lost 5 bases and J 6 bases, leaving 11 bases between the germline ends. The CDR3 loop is CASSFLPFNEQFF. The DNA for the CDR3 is TGTGCCAGCAGTTTCCTACCGTTCAATGAGCAGTTCTTC.

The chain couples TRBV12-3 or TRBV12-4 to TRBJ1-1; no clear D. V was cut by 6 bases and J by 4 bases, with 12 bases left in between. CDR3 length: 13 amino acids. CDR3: CASRDRIFTEAFF. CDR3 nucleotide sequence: TGTGCCAGCAGGGACCGCATATTCACTGAAGCTTTCTTT.

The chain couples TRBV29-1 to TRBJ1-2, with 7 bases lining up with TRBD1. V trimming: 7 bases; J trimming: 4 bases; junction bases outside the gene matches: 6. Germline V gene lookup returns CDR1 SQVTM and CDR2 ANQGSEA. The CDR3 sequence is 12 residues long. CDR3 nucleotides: TGCAGCGGCACCCGGGACAGCTATGGCTACACCTTC. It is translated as CSGTRDSYGYTF.

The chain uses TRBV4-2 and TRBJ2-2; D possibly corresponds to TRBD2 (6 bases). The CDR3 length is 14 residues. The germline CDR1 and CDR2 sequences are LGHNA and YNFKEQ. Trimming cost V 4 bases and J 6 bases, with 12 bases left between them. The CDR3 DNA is TGTGCCAGCAGCCCAGACGAGCGGGCCGGGGAGCTGTTTTTT. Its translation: CASSPDERAGELFF.

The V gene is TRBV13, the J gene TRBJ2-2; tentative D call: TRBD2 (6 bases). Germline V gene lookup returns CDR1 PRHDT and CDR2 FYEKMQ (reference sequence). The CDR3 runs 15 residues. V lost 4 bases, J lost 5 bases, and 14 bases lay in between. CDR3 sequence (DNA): TGTGCCAGCAGCTATGGACGGGAGAGAACCGGGGAGCTGTTTTTT. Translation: CASSYGRERTGELFF.

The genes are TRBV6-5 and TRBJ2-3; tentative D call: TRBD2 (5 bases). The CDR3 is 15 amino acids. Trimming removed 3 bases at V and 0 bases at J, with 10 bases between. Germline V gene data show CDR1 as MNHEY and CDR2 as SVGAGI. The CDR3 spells CASSYPRESTDTQYF. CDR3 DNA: TGTGCCAGCAGTTATCCAAGGGAGAGCACAGATACGCAGTATTTT.

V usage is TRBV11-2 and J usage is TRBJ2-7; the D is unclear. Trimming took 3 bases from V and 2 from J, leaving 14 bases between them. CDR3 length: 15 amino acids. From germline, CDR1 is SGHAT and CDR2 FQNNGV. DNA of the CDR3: TGTGCCAGCAGCTTCCATGGTTACTTGACCTACGAGCAGTACTTC. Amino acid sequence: CASSFHGYLTYEQYF.

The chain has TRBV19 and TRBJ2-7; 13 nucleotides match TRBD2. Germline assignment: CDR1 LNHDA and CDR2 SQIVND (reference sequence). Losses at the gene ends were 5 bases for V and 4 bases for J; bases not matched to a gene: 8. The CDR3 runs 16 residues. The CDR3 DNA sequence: TGTGCCAGTAGTGCCGGGACTAGCGGGAAGGGGTACGAGCAGTACTTC. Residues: CASSAGTSGKGYEQYF.

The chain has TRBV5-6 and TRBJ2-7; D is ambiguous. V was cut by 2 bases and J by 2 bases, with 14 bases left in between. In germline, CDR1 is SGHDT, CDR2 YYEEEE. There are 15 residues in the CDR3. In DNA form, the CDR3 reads TGTGCCAGCAGCTTCGCGATGAACGGAGCCTACGAGCAGTACTTC. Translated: CASSFAMNGAYEQYF.

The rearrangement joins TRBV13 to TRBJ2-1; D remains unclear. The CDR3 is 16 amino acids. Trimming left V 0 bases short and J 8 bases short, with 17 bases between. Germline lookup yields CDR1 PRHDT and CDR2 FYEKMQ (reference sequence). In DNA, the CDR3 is TGTGCCAGCAGCTTAGGGGCTTTTGTGCGGTTAGATGAGCAGTTCTTC. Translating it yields CASSLGAFVRLDEQFF.

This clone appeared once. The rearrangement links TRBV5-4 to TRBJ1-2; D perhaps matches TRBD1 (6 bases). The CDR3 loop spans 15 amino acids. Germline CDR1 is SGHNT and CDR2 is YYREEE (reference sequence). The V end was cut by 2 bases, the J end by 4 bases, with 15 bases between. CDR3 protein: CASSFEGRGSYGYTF. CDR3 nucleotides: TGTGCCAGCAGCTTCGAGGGCAGGGGCTCCTATGGCTACACCTTC.

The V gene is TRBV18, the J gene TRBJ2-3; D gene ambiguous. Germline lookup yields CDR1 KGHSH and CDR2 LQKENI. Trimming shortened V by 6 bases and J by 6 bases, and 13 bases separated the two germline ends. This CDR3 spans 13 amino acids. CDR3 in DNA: TGTGCCAGCTCCCCTTCCCTATTCGATACGCAGTATTTT. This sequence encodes CASSPSLFDTQYF.

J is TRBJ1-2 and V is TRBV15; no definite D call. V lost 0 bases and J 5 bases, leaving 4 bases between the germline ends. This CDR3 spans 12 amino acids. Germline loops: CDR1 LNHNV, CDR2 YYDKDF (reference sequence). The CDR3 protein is CATSRDSYGYTF. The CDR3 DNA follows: TGTGCCACCAGCAGAGATTCATATGGCTACACCTTC.

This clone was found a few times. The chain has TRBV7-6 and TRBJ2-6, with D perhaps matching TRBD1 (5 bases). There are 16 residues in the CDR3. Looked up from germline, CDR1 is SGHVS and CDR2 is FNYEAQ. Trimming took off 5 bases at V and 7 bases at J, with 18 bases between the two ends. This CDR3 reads CASSLATQGGANVLTF. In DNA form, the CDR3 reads TGTGCCAGCAGCCTCGCCACGCAGGGTGGCGCCAACGTCCTGACTTTC.

This CDR3 reads CASIPGSGSYGYTF. CDR3 coding DNA: TGTGCCAGCATTCCGGGGTCAGGGAGCTATGGCTACACCTTC. The chain links TRBV28 to TRBJ1-2, with D perhaps TRBD1 (5 bases). Germline values: CDR1 MDHEN, CDR2 SYDVKM. CDR3 length: 14 residues. With 7 bases removed from V and 4 bases from J, the gap between germline ends came to 16 bases.

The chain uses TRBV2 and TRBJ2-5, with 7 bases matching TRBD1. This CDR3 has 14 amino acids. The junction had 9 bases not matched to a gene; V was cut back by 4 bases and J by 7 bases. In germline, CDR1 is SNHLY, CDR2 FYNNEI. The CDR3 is CASSGTTGMVTQYF. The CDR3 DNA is TGTGCCAGCAGTGGGACGACAGGGATGGTGACCCAGTACTTC.

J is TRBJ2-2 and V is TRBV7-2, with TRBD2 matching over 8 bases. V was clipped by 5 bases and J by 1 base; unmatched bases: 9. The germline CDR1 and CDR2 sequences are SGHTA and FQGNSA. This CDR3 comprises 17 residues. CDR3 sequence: CASSPRGRTENTGELFF. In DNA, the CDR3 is TGTGCCAGCAGCCCCCGCGGGAGGACTGAGAACACCGGGGAGCTGTTTTTT.